The 7 T cell receptor beta chains presented below share a single source sample, sequenced in a study of blood T cell repertoires in COVID-19. The protocol was immunoSEQ multiplex PCR, while the TCRdb copy is restricted to in-frame clones and leaves out a portion. Of about 260,000 clones listed, roughly 90% are singletons. Sequencing input: peripheral blood. The receptors derive from a man in his sixties who had recovered from COVID-19.

The V gene is TRBV13, the J gene TRBJ2-7; 10 bases are shared with TRBD1. V lost 5 bases and J lost 4; bases outside the gene matches: 5. This CDR3 has 14 amino acids. Germline V CDR1 and CDR2: PRHDT, FYEKMQ (reference sequence). Here the CDR3 reads CASSPGQGTYEQYF. In DNA, the CDR3 is TGTGCCAGCAGCCCGGGACAGGGGACTTACGAGCAGTACTTC.

This chain links TRBV13 with TRBJ2-3; 13 bases are shared with TRBD2. After removal of 5 bases from V and 4 bases from J, the junction contained 9 bases not matched to a gene. Germline CDR1 reads PRHDT; CDR2 reads FYEKMQ (reference sequence). This CDR3 spans 17 amino acids. DNA of the CDR3: TGTGCCAGCAGCCCATTACTAGCGGGGGGGCTCGCAGATACGCAGTATTTT. This sequence encodes CASSPLLAGGLADTQYF.

The V call is TRBV3-1 (or the pseudogene TRBV3-2), the J call TRBJ2-3, with TRBD2 identical over 10 bases. This CDR3 comprises 17 residues. Per germline, CDR1 LGHDT and CDR2 YNNKEL (reference sequence). J was trimmed by 0 bases and V by 4 bases; bases with no gene match: 7. Here the CDR3 reads CASSPFSGGSSTDTQYF. The CDR3 nucleotides are TGTGCCAGCAGCCCATTTAGCGGGGGGTCTAGCACAGATACGCAGTATTTT.

J is TRBJ2-7 and V is TRBV6-5; possible D gene TRBD1, 5 bases. Germline V gene sequence: CDR1 MNHEY, CDR2 SVGAGI. V dropped 0 bases and J dropped 7 bases, with 16 bases sitting between them. This CDR3 comprises 15 residues. The CDR3, as DNA: TGTGCCAGCAGTTACTCGGCAGGGAACGACATAGAGCAGTACTTC. The encoded protein is CASSYSAGNDIEQYF.

This sequence joins TRBV21-1 and TRBJ1-2; the table's TRBD1 call for D was not verified on the DNA. TRBV21-1 is classified as a pseudogene. The CDR3 sequence is 13 residues long. The CDR3 sequence: CASSPTGVNGYTF. The CDR3 DNA is TGTGCCAGCAGCCCAACAGGGGTGAATGGCTACACCTTC.

This chain links TRBV7-2 with TRBJ2-3, with 10 nucleotides matching TRBD1. The CDR3 consists of 15 residues. Trimming cost V 5 bases and J 2 bases; bases outside gene matches: 4. The V gene's germline CDR1 is SGHTA and CDR2 FQGNSA. The CDR3 loop reads CASSNRQGATDTQYF. CDR3 bases: TGTGCCAGCAGCAACCGACAGGGGGCCACAGATACGCAGTATTTT.

The chain carries TRBV30 and TRBJ1-1; D possibly corresponds to TRBD1 (6 bases). Germline V CDR1 and CDR2: GTSNPN, SVGIG (reference sequence). This CDR3 contains 17 residues. Trimming took 1 base from V and 0 from J, leaving 18 bases between them. The CDR3 DNA sequence: TGTGCCTGGAGTGAGATCGACAGGCGAATAATGAACACTGAAGCTTTCTTT. Amino acids: CAWSEIDRRIMNTEAFF.